This TCR beta chain was captured in a study of T cell responses to AZD1222 COVID-19 vaccine. Data came from immunoSEQ multiplex PCR; TCRdb stores just in-frame clones and leaves some out. This repertoire shows almost 80,000 clones, about 85% found once; its top ten account for roughly 24%. As for this clone: Its antigen remains unidentified.

CDR1 and CDR2 from the germline V gene are MDHEN and SYDVKM. The J segment lost 1 base and the V segment lost 7 bases, leaving 7 bases of the junction unmatched. The CDR3 is made up of 14 amino acids. Study results and caveats: The donor cohort was predominantly white British with a female majority, and clonal diversity may have been underestimated. The repertoires were collected only after the peak T cell response.

This specimen consisted of peripheral blood, obtained on day 0 of AZD1222 vaccination. The rearrangement joins TRBV28 to TRBJ2-7; 7 nucleotides match TRBD2. The sequence was obtained from an adult in good health. CDR3 protein: CASTPGTMSYEQYF. The CDR3 DNA sequence: TGTGCCAGCACCCCCGGGACTATGTCCTACGAGCAGTACTTC.